This is a list of T cell receptor beta chains from one sample in a study of blood T cell repertoires in COVID-19. TCRdb's copy holds only in-frame clones and misses some; the assay was immunoSEQ multiplex PCR. The table lists about 210,000 clones, 70% to 85% of them singletons, with about 9.7% in the top ten. The sequenced material came from peripheral blood. Receptors originate from a man aged 50-60 years with active or convalescent COVID-19. Each CDR3 is given with its conserved first and last residue. D genes are given only for firm matches. Part of the rows lack a size; the others show once, few, many or a class for expanded clones.

J	size	V	D	CDR3	DNA
TRBJ2-5	NA	TRBV27	TRBD2	CASSLLAGQETQYF	TGTGCCAGCAGTTTACTAGCGGGCCAAGAGACCCAGTACTTC
TRBJ1-2	NA	TRBV28	NA	CASNRHKNYGYTF	TGTGCCAGCAATCGACATAAGAACTATGGCTACACCTTC
TRBJ1-3	NA	TRBV6-2/TRBV6-3	TRBD1	CASSRRDRISGNTIYF	TGTGCCAGCAGCCGCCGGGACAGGATCTCTGGAAACACCATATATTTT
TRBJ2-1	NA	TRBV9	NA	CASSVVGSGYNEQFF	TGTGCCAGCAGCGTAGTGGGTAGCGGCTACAATGAGCAGTTCTTC
TRBJ1-2	NA	TRBV19	NA	CASSIGLAVVYGYTF	TGTGCCAGTAGTATTGGCCTGGCGGTAGTCTATGGCTACACCTTC
TRBJ2-1	NA	TRBV2	TRBD1	CASSDSGGEQFF	TGTGCCAGCAGTGATTCAGGGGGTGAGCAGTTCTTC
TRBJ1-3	once	TRBV14	NA	CASSQALGVNTIYF	TGTGCCAGCAGCCAAGCATTGGGCGTAAACACCATATATTTT
TRBJ2-1	NA	TRBV19	TRBD2	CASSIAEAGGQNEQFF	TGTGCCAGTAGTATAGCGGAGGCGGGGGGCCAAAATGAGCAGTTCTTC
TRBJ1-1	NA	TRBV3-1/TRBV3-2	TRBD1	CASSPLTGGTEAFF	TGTGCCAGCAGCCCCCTGACAGGGGGCACTGAAGCTTTCTTT
TRBJ1-4	NA	TRBV27	NA	CASSLLRRNEKLFF	TGTGCCAGCAGTTTATTAAGGAGGAATGAAAAACTGTTTTTT
TRBJ1-1	NA	TRBV29-1	NA	CSVVHSLLNEAFF	TGCAGCGTTGTTCACAGCCTTCTCAATGAAGCTTTCTTT
TRBJ1-3	NA	TRBV10-3	NA	CAISEQKSGNTIYF	TGTGCCATCAGTGAGCAGAAATCGGGAAACACCATATATTTT
TRBJ2-5	NA	TRBV5-6	NA	CASSLMVSGTQYF	TGTGCCAGCAGCTTGATGGTCTCCGGGACCCAGTACTTC
TRBJ2-5	NA	TRBV4-1	NA	CASSPTEPETQYF	TGCGCCAGCAGCCCGACAGAGCCGGAGACCCAGTACTTC
TRBJ2-1	NA	TRBV18	TRBD2	CASSPIWTSGNEQFF	TGTGCCAGCTCACCAATATGGACTAGCGGAAATGAGCAGTTCTTC
TRBJ1-2	NA	TRBV25-1	NA	CASSESARGYTF	TGTGCCAGCAGTGAGTCTGCGAGGGGCTACACCTTC
TRBJ1-5	NA	TRBV28	NA	CASSGASSNQPQHF	TGTGCCAGCAGTGGGGCATCAAGCAATCAGCCCCAGCATTTT
TRBJ2-1	NA	TRBV24-1	TRBD2	CATSDLSAGGHNEQFF	TGTGCCACCAGTGATTTGTCGGCGGGGGGGCATAATGAGCAGTTCTTC
TRBJ1-6	NA	TRBV20-1	NA	CSASIAYYNSPLHF	TGCAGTGCTAGTATAGCATACTATAATTCACCCCTCCACTTT
TRBJ2-1	NA	TRBV19	TRBD2	CASSAPGLAGEQFF	TGTGCCAGTAGTGCTCCGGGACTAGCAGGGGAGCAGTTCTTC
TRBJ2-5	NA	TRBV7-9	TRBD2	CASNIAGGAAETQYF	TGTGCCAGCAATATAGCGGGAGGGGCCGCTGAGACCCAGTACTTC
TRBJ2-5	NA	TRBV7-3	NA	CASSLMAGETQYF	TGTGCCAGCAGCTTAATGGCCGGGGAGACCCAGTACTTC
TRBJ2-7	NA	TRBV11-2	TRBD2	CASSILAGATYEQYF	TGTGCCAGCAGCATACTAGCGGGAGCCACCTACGAGCAGTACTTC
TRBJ1-6	few	TRBV5-5	NA	CASSLRGSYNSPLHF	TGTGCCAGCAGCTTGCGGGGGTCCTATAATTCACCCCTCCACTTT
TRBJ1-1	NA	TRBV5-1	NA	CASSLAGGPNTEAFF	TGCGCCAGCAGCTTGGCCGGGGGGCCCAACACTGAAGCTTTCTTT
TRBJ2-2	NA	TRBV11-3	NA	CASSFRTEEELFF	TGTGCCAGCAGCTTCAGGACAGAGGAGGAGCTGTTTTTT
TRBJ2-7	NA	TRBV29-1	NA	CSVGGVSTYEQYF	TGCAGCGTTGGAGGTGTGTCAACCTACGAGCAGTACTTC
TRBJ2-5	NA	TRBV5-1	TRBD2	CASSLNSGGPREETQYF	TGCGCCAGCAGCTTGAATAGCGGGGGCCCGAGAGAAGAGACCCAGTACTTC
TRBJ2-3	NA	TRBV7-6	TRBD2	CASSWGAGGSDTDTQYF	TGTGCCAGCAGCTGGGGAGCGGGAGGTTCGGACACAGATACGCAGTATTTT
TRBJ2-7	NA	TRBV5-1	NA	CASSLEPIAPSYEQYF	TGCGCCAGCAGCTTGGAACCTATAGCCCCCTCCTACGAGCAGTACTTC
TRBJ1-2	NA	TRBV5-8	TRBD1	CASIVQGAVNGYTF	TGTGCCAGCATAGTACAGGGGGCTGTCAATGGCTACACCTTC
TRBJ2-1	NA	TRBV15	NA	CATSRGVGGAPYNEQFF	TGTGCCACCAGCAGAGGGGTGGGGGGGGCCCCCTACAATGAGCAGTTCTTC
TRBJ2-2	few	TRBV18	TRBD1	CASSPTGGSTGELFF	TGTGCCAGCTCACCTACAGGGGGCTCCACCGGGGAGCTGTTTTTT
TRBJ1-2	NA	TRBV28	TRBD1	CASLPRLTGGSYGYTF	TGTGCCAGCCTGCCTCGACTTACAGGGGGCAGCTATGGCTACACCTTC
TRBJ2-7	NA	TRBV2	TRBD2	CASSPRSSGKYEQYF	TGTGCCAGCAGTCCCCGGTCTAGCGGGAAATACGAGCAGTACTTC
TRBJ2-3	NA	TRBV6-1	TRBD2	CASREGTRRTDTQYF	TGTGCCAGCAGAGAAGGGACTAGGAGGACAGATACGCAGTATTTT
TRBJ2-5	NA	TRBV5-4	NA	CASSLSETQYF	TGTGCCAGCAGCTTGAGCGAGACCCAGTACTTC
TRBJ2-5	NA	TRBV5-4	TRBD1	CASRSTGGLETQYF	TGTGCCAGCAGGTCCACAGGGGGCTTAGAGACCCAGTACTTC
TRBJ1-1	NA	TRBV24-1	NA	CATSDPGHFLNTEAFF	TGTGCCACCAGTGATCCAGGACACTTCTTAAACACTGAAGCTTTCTTT
TRBJ1-2	NA	TRBV5-5	TRBD1	CASSPSGQGYTRELYGYTF	TGTGCCAGCAGCCCCTCCGGACAGGGTTACACAAGGGAATTATATGGCTACACCTTC
TRBJ2-2	NA	TRBV19	NA	CASSMRQGMGTGELFF	TGTGCCAGTAGTATGAGGCAGGGGATGGGGACCGGGGAGCTGTTTTTT
TRBJ2-5	NA	TRBV4-1	NA	CASSQVTIETQYF	TGCGCCAGCAGCCAAGTTACTATTGAGACCCAGTACTTC
TRBJ2-7	NA	TRBV28	TRBD2	CASSLERGLGLAGGHEQYF	TGTGCCAGCAGTTTAGAGCGGGGACTGGGACTAGCGGGAGGTCACGAGCAGTACTTC
TRBJ2-3	few	TRBV20-1	TRBD2	CSALSSGMTYF	TGCAGTGCCCTTTCTAGCGGGATGACGTATTTT
TRBJ2-7	NA	TRBV5-1	TRBD1	CASSLGTGISYEQYF	TGCGCCAGCAGCTTAGGGACAGGAATCTCCTACGAGCAGTACTTC
TRBJ1-6	NA	TRBV4-1	NA	CASSQETFYNSPLHF	TGCGCCAGCAGCCAAGAGACTTTTTATAATTCACCCCTCCACTTT
TRBJ2-1	NA	TRBV28	NA	CASSFARDSYNEQFF	TGTGCCAGCAGTTTTGCGCGGGACTCCTACAATGAGCAGTTCTTC
TRBJ1-5	NA	TRBV9	NA	CASSVSDGYGQPQHF	TGTGCCAGCAGCGTAAGCGACGGCTACGGTCAGCCCCAGCATTTT